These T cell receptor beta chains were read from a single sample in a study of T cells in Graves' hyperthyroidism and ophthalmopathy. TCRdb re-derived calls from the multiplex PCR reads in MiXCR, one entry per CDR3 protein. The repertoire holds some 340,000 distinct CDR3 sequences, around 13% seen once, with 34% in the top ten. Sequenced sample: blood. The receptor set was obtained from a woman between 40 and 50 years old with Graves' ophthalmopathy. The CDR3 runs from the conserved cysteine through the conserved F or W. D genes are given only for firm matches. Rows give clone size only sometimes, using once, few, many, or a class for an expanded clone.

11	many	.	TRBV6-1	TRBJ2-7	CASSDNLKQYF	TGTGCCAGCAGTGATAATCTGAAGCAGTACTTC
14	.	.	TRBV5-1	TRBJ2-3	CASSLAWVGDTQYF	TGCGCCAGCAGCTTGGCCTGGGTCGGGGATACGCAGTATTTT
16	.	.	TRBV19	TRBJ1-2	CASSIDPQGGLSGYTF	TGTGCCAGTAGTATAGATCCACAGGGTGGTTTGAGTGGCTACACCTTC
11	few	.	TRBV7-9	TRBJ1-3	CAHRVGNTIYF	TGTGCCCACAGGGTTGGAAACACCATATATTTT
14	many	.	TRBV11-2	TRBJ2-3	CASSLSFVTDTQYF	TGTGCCAGCAGCTTGTCCTTCGTGACAGATACGCAGTATTTT
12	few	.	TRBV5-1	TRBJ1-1	CASSPSLGEAFF	TGCGCCAGCAGCCCGAGCTTAGGGGAAGCTTTCTTT
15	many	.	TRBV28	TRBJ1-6	CASSSQTLNNSPLHF	TGTGCCAGCAGTTCCCAGACACTTAATAATTCACCCCTCCACTTT
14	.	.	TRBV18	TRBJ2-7	CASSPPSGVYEQYF	TGTGCCAGCTCACCACCTTCTGGCGTTTACGAGCAGTACTTC
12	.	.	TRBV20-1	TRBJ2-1	CSAMVPSNEQFF	TGCAGTGCTATGGTACCTTCCAATGAGCAGTTCTTC
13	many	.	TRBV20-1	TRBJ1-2	CSARDKGNYGYTF	TGCAGTGCTAGAGACAAGGGGAACTATGGCTACACCTTC
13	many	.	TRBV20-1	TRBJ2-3	CSSAQRTTDTQYF	TGCAGTAGTGCGCAGCGGACCACAGATACGCAGTATTTT
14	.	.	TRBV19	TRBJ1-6	CASSIPGVGSPLHF	TGTGCCAGTAGTATTCCGGGAGTTGGATCACCCCTCCACTTT
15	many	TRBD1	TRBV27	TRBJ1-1	CASSFGTGIYSEAFF	TGTGCCAGCAGTTTCGGGACAGGGATTTATAGTGAAGCTTTCTTT
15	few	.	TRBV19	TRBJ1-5	CASSPGVSVSQPQHF	TGTGCCAGTAGCCCGGGGGTTTCGGTTTCTCAGCCCCAGCATTTT
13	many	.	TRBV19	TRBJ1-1	CASSVAVNTEAFF	TGTGCCAGTAGTGTGGCCGTGAACACTGAAGCTTTCTTT
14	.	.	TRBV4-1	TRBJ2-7	CASSQGQGSYEQYF	TGCGCCAGCAGCCAAGGTCAGGGATCCTACGAGCAGTACTTC
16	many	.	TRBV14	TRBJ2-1	CASSQAFAGLRNEQFF	TGTGCCAGCAGCCAAGCGTTTGCGGGACTCCGCAATGAGCAGTTCTTC
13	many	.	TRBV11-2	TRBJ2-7	CASSFGGIFEQYF	TGTGCCAGCAGCTTCGGTGGCATCTTTGAGCAGTACTTC
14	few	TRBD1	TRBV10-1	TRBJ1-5	CAPRQGGRNQPQHF	TGCGCCCCCAGACAGGGCGGTAGGAATCAGCCCCAGCATTTT
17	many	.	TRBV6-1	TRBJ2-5	CASSPPVVIAGQETQYF	TGTGCCAGCAGCCCCCCCGTGGTAATAGCGGGACAGGAGACCCAGTACTTC
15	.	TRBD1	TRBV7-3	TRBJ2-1	CASSQRTGELNEQFF	TGTGCCAGCAGCCAGCGGACAGGGGAGTTGAATGAGCAGTTCTTC
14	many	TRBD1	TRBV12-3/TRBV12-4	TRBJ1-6	CASSTGTGASHLHF	TGTGCCAGCAGCACCGGGACAGGGGCTTCCCACCTCCACTTT
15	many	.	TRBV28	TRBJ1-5	CASTVRQSSNQPQHF	TGTGCCAGCACAGTTCGGCAGTCTAGCAATCAGCCCCAGCATTTT
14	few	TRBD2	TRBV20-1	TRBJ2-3	CSANLAGNTDTQYF	TGCAGTGCTAATCTAGCGGGGAACACAGATACGCAGTATTTT